This T cell receptor (beta chain) came from a study of T cell responses to AZD1222 COVID-19 vaccine. Broader study findings: Of the AZD1222 recipients, only 5 or 6 were seropositive at baseline.

Concerning this clone itself: Its specificity is unknown.

Only in-frame clones appear in the TCRdb table, and some are missing; sequencing was by immunoSEQ multiplex PCR. The repertoire holds 45,000 to 70,000 clones, with 80% to 90% as singletons. Looked up from germline, CDR1 is SGHVS and CDR2 is FQNEAQ. J lost 8 bases, V lost 6 bases, and 11 bases had no gene match. This CDR3 region has 16 residues. This clonotype originated in an adult who received the AZD1222 COVID-19 vaccine. The chain has TRBV7-8 and TRBJ2-1; 12 bases are shared with TRBD2. This specimen consisted of peripheral blood, obtained 28 days after the second AZD1222 dose. CDR3 DNA sequence: TGTGCCAGCAGTCTGACTAGCGGGAGCCTCAGGGATGAGCAGTTCTTC. It encodes CASSLTSGSLRDEQFF.